This record looks at one T cell receptor (beta chain) sequence and its context. TCRdb fed the RACE reads into MiXCR, producing one record per CDR3 protein. This sample yields 150,000 to 200,000 distinct CDR3 sequences, of which around 15% are seen a single time; about 1.7% belongs to the top ten. Time point noted: patch test 1, 2 weeks after DPC sensitization. Treatment: therapeutic diphenylcyclopropenone sensitization with weekly scalp DPC. J gave up 7 bases and V 3 bases, and 5 bases lay outside the gene matches. The CDR3 sequence is 13 residues long. CDR1 is SQVTM, CDR2 ANQGSEA, per germline. The data stem from a study of human T cells and chemical hapten exposure. Study details: Upper inner arm skin measuring 2 cm by 2 cm received 2% DPC for sensitization.

This rearrangement joins TRBV29-1 to TRBJ1-4, with 7 bases fitting TRBD1. The receptor was derived from a woman between 25 and 40 years old with alopecia areata. Some clones in this sample may be carry-over from other donors' samples. Sequencing was performed on whole blood, taken in connection with sensitization to the hapten diphenylcyclopropenone (DPC). This CDR3 is CSVDRGSGEKLFF. In DNA, the CDR3 is TGCAGCGTTGACAGGGGGTCGGGTGAAAAACTGTTTTTT.